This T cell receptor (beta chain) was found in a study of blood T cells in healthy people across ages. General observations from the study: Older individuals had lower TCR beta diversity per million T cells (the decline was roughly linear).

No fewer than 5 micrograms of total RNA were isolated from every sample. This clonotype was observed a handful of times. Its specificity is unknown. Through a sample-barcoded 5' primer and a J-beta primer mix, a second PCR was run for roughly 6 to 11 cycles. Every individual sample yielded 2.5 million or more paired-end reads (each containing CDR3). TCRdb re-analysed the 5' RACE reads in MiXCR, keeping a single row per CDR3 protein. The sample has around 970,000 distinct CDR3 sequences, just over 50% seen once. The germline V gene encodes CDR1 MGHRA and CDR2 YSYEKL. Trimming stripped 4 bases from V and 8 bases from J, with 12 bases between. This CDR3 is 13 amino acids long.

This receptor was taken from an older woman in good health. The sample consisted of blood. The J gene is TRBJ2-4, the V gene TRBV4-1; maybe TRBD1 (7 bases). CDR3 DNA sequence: TGCGCCAGCAGCCGAACCAGGGGGGACATTCAGTACTTC. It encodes CASSRTRGDIQYF.